This is a list of T cell receptor beta chains from one sample in a study of response to subunit inactivated influenza vaccine. From the RT-PCR reads, TCRdb called clonotypes with MiXCR, one entry per CDR3 protein. Among more than 600,000 distinct CDR3 sequences, approximately 17% were seen once, and the ten largest hold approximately 11%. This sample comprised PBMCs from blood, obtained 5 days after vaccination. These receptors all stem from a middle-aged man who received an inactivated influenza vaccine. Both conserved end residues are part of each CDR3. A D gene is named only where the DNA matches it firmly. Expanded clones get a size class; other rows say once, few or many, or leave the size out.

>TRBV6-1|TRBJ2-7|many|TRBD2
CASSSGSLSYEQYF
TGTGCCAGTTCTAGCGGGAGTCTCTCCTACGAGCAGTACTTC
>TRBV29-1|TRBJ1-4|many|NA
CSVSLSQRASELFF
TGCAGCGTATCTCTATCCCAAAGGGCTTCTGAACTGTTTTTT
>TRBV29-1|TRBJ2-3|many|TRBD1
CSVSPGTGGADTQYF
TGCAGCGTCTCGCCGGGGACAGGGGGGGCAGATACGCAGTATTTT
>TRBV3-1|TRBJ1-5|NA|TRBD1
CASSHQTGENNQPQHF
TGTGCCAGCAGCCACCAGACAGGGGAAAACAATCAGCCCCAGCATTTT
>TRBV4-1|TRBJ2-1|NA|NA
CASSLSGLQYNEQFF
TGCGCCAGCAGCCTATCGGGACTCCAGTACAATGAGCAGTTCTTC
>TRBV12-3/TRBV12-4|TRBJ2-7|many|NA
CASRRGLRGHEQYF
TGTGCCAGCAGGCGGGGACTCCGTGGCCACGAGCAGTACTTC
>TRBV20-1|TRBJ1-1|many|NA
CSARPGPEAFF
TGCAGTGCTAGACCCGGCCCTGAAGCTTTCTTT
>TRBV20-1|TRBJ1-4|NA|NA
CSVPDPGEKLFF
TGCAGTGTTCCGGACCCGGGTGAAAAACTGTTTTTT
>TRBV6-5|TRBJ1-6|few|NA
CASSYDTAGTGSSPLHF
TGTGCCAGCAGTTACGATACCGCCGGGACGGGAAGTTCACCCCTCCACTTT
>TRBV12-3/TRBV12-4|TRBJ2-3|few|TRBD2
CASSPTSGTSTDTQYF
TGTGCCAGCAGCCCGACTAGCGGGACTAGCACAGATACGCAGTATTTT
>TRBV14|TRBJ2-2|NA|NA
CASSQTGGRNGELFF
TGTGCCAGCAGCCAAACGGGCGGACGGAACGGGGAGCTGTTTTTT
>TRBV5-1|TRBJ2-5|few|NA
CASSLGGVGRQETQYF
TGCGCCAGCAGCTTGGGCGGGGTCGGACGCCAAGAGACCCAGTACTTC
>TRBV4-2|TRBJ2-7|NA|TRBD1
CASSQDRTGSLEQYF
TGTGCCAGCAGCCAAGACAGGACAGGGTCCCTAGAGCAGTACTTC
>TRBV6-1|TRBJ1-1|NA|NA
CASSARRLNTEAFF
TGTGCCAGCAGTGCAAGGCGTTTGAACACTGAAGCTTTCTTT
>TRBV18|TRBJ1-5|NA|NA
CASSPGGATNQPQHF
TGTGCCAGCTCACCCGGAGGGGCAACCAATCAGCCCCAGCATTTT
>TRBV7-9|TRBJ2-2|NA|TRBD1
CASSSWDRAPGELFF
TGTGCCAGCAGCTCCTGGGACAGGGCCCCCGGGGAGCTGTTTTTT
>TRBV3-1|TRBJ2-1|NA|NA
CASSQGWNEQFF
TGTGCCAGCAGCCAAGGGTGGAATGAGCAGTTCTTC
>TRBV10-3|TRBJ2-3|few|TRBD2
CATKTSGGLFSSTDTQYF
TGTGCCACCAAGACTAGCGGGGGCCTATTTAGTAGCACAGATACGCAGTATTTT
>TRBV7-7|TRBJ2-1|NA|TRBD2
CASSLGPAGYNEQFF
TGTGCTAGCAGCTTAGGACCAGCGGGATACAATGAGCAGTTCTTC
>TRBV6-1|TRBJ2-6|few|TRBD1
CASSAGQGLGANVLTF
TGTGCCAGCAGTGCGGGACAGGGGCTTGGGGCCAACGTCCTGACTTTC